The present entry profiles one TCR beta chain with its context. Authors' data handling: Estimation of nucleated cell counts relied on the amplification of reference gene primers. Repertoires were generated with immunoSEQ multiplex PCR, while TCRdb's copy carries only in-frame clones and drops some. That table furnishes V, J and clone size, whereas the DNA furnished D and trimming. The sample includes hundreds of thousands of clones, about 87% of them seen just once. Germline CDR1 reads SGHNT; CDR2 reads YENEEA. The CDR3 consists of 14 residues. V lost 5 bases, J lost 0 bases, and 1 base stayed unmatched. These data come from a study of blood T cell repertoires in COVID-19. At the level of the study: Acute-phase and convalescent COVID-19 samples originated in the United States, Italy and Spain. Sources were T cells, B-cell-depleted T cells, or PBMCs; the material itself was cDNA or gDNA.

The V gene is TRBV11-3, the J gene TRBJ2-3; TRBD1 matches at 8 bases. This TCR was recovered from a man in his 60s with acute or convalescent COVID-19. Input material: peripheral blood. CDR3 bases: TGTGCCAGCAGCGGACAGGGCAGCACAGATACGCAGTATTTT. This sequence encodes CASSGQGSTDTQYF.